This T cell receptor beta chain stems from a study of shared clonotypes between healthy human individuals (dated by TCRdb to 2018 to 2021). Context from the whole study: The cohort included three men and two women between 18 and 49 years of age. Per donor, three plates each were used for CD4 naive and CD4 memory, two for CD8 naive, and one for CD8 memory. To estimate repertoire size and how much clonotype sharing occurs between individuals, the study deeply sequenced the blood TCR repertoires of a handful of healthy adults. To increase sequencing depth and limit assay-specific biases, TCR repertoire library preparation and sequencing were carried out by different laboratories using diverse techniques. Leukapheresis yielded between about 0.94 and 8.9 billion PBMCs per donor.

Taken from cysteine to phenylalanine, the CDR3 has 12 residues. Just CDR3 DNA is preserved here, 36 bases in frame from base 1. Trimming costs V 3 bases and J 6 bases, and their ends lie 11 bases apart. The germline V gene encodes CDR1 SQVTM and CDR2 ANQGSEA. What the work shows at the level of the full study, not this receptor alone: About 5% of naive CD4, around 3.5% of naive CD8, about 2.1% of memory CD4, and roughly 0.4% of memory CD8 clonotypes were shared across several donors. Rarefaction of sorted-subset datasets indicated incomplete sequencing despite the large sequencing depth. Larger estimated clonotype richness was generally found for naive subsets than for memory subsets. Because the study included only a small number of donors, the genetic and exposure-history diversity represented was limited. Higher generation probabilities were observed for clonotypes shared by all four sorted-subset donors than for non-shared clonotypes. Sampling was restricted to blood, and TCR repertoires in tissue are likely to differ from TCR repertoires in blood. Based on pairwise subsampling, the degree of clonotype sharing among donors was expected to be affected by sequencing depth.

Using the deep immunoSEQ assay, multiplex PCR amplified TCR CDR3 regions from genomic DNA. For each cell subset, the extracted genomic DNA was distributed evenly across all wells of several immunoSEQ 96-well plates, and each plate served as one replicate. Each replicate PCR for sorted subsets received roughly 0.2 ug genomic DNA, equal to about 30,000 T cell genomes. The purified libraries were quantified using a Qubit 3.0 fluorometer, sized with a Bioanalyzer 2100, and then quantified again using the KAPA Library Quantification kit. Every immunoSEQ 96-well plate was sequenced on a dedicated single-read 150-cycle Illumina NextSeq 550 flow cell. Per the authors' processing: The immunoSEQ output contained only junctional sequences without quality scores, so filtering could not match that applied to full-length reads. To assign V/J genes and CDR3, sequences were annotated using PyIR, a Python wrapper for IgBLAST v1.9, with IMGT germline references. Reads were filtered out if the reads had weak V/J assignments (E-value above 1e-6), no CDR3, stop codons, out-of-frame junctions, or ambiguous translated residues. A V3J clonotype was defined by an identical inferred V gene, J gene, and CDR3 amino acid sequence. To compute the percentage overlap between repertoires, the number of shared unique clonotypes was divided by the size of the smaller repertoire. Richness of each repertoire was evaluated using RTK rarefaction, the Chao1 estimator, and Recon v2.1 estimates of unobserved clonotypes. Generation probabilities for all TCRbeta clonotypes obtained by the gDNA method from four donors were computed using OLGA. TCRdb carries this immuneACCESS record with in-frame sequences only. Its versions omit some clonotypes, under half of them owing to an unresolved V gene in the studies checked, with the rest unexplained. The DNA gave D and trimming, while V, J and clone size come from that table. The sample table records approximately 530,000 clones; more than 95% of these occur just once. 0.055% to 0.075% of the sample is taken by the ten largest.

As regards this clone: It lacks a known antigen. Base qualities are missing; no much larger clone stands one base away.

Donors were healthy HIV-negative adults with no recently reported acute infections or vaccinations. Only Caucasian adults living in Nashville, Tennessee, USA were represented among the donors. CD4+ T cells were enriched through magnetic negative selection, after which naive cells were positively selected on CD45RA and the remaining negative fraction served as the memory subset. After blood collection by leukapheresis, PBMCs were isolated using Ficoll-Histopaque density gradient centrifugation and then cryopreserved in the vapor phase of liquid nitrogen. Purity and quantity of every magnetically sorted T cell population were checked by analytical flow cytometry. From each sorted fraction, genomic DNA was isolated and quantified by UV absorbance on a Nanodrop 2000c.

The sample comprised naive CD4+ T cells sorted from blood. Per the publication, the cell subset or site label means: CD45RA+ positively selected. Recombination connected TRBV29-1 to TRBJ1-1, with no D gene named confidently. The TCR sequence derives from a woman in her thirties in good health. The base sequence is TGCAGCGTTGACCGGGGAACATCTGAAGCTTTCTTT. It encodes CSVDRGTSEAFF. This CDR3, with the reference TRBV29-1 and TRBJ1-1 proteins standing in past its ends, gives the full variable domain SAVISQKPSRDICQRGTSLTIQCQVDSQVTMMFWYRQQPGQSLTLIATANQGSEATYESGFVIDKFPISRPNLTFSTLTVSNMSPEDSSIYLCSVDRGTSEAFFGQGTRLTVV.